The 16 T cell receptor beta chains listed next were all sequenced from one sample in a study of blood T cell repertoires in COVID-19. The repertoire was sequenced with immunoSEQ multiplex PCR; TCRdb's copy has only in-frame clones and lacks some. The sample shows around 84,000 clones, around 82% of them seen only once. The specimen sequenced was peripheral blood. The receptors here all came from a man in his fifties or sixties with COVID-19, enrolled during active disease.

This clone was recorded at least ten times. This chain connects TRBV6-5 to TRBJ1-1; 8 positions match TRBD1. J was trimmed by 1 base and V by 2 bases; bases with no gene match: 3. Per germline, CDR1 MNHEY and CDR2 SVGAGI. This CDR3 has 15 residues. The CDR3 loop is CASSYTTGANTEAFF. The CDR3 nucleotides are TGTGCCAGCAGTTACACGACAGGGGCGAACACTGAAGCTTTCTTT.

The rearrangement links TRBV11-2 to TRBJ1-1; D uncertain. Between the trimmed V and J ends, which lost 1 base and 4 bases, there was a span of 10 bases. This CDR3 is 14 amino acids long. In germline, CDR1 is SGHAT, CDR2 FQNNGV. The CDR3 DNA follows: TGTGCCAGCAGCTTAGTTTCGCGGGGCACTGAAGCTTTCTTT. Protein: CASSLVSRGTEAFF.

The chain is built from TRBV5-1 and TRBJ1-2; the match to TRBD1 covers 7 bases. With V trimmed by 0 bases and J by 4 bases, 6 bases remained unmatched. The CDR3 consists of 15 residues. Germline V gene data show CDR1 as SGHRS and CDR2 as YFSETQ. The CDR3 nucleotides read TGCGCCAGCAGCTTGGTGACAGGGACTGGCTATGGCTACACCTTC. Its translation is CASSLVTGTGYGYTF.

The table lists this clone with a count of one. The rearrangement uses TRBV7-9 and TRBJ1-2, with TRBD1 identical over 8 bases. CDR1 and CDR2 (germline): SEHNR, FQNEAQ (reference sequence). V was clipped by 2 bases and J by 6 bases; unmatched bases: 8. The CDR3 runs 15 residues. CDR3 residues: CASSLPLTGVHGYTF. The CDR3 coding sequence is TGTGCCAGCAGCTTACCCCTGACAGGGGTGCATGGCTACACCTTC.

The genes are TRBV11-3 and TRBJ2-7, with a possible D match to TRBD1 (5 bases). This CDR3 is 16 amino acids long. V lost 1 base and J 6 bases, leaving 19 bases between the germline ends. Germline CDR1 is SGHNT and CDR2 is YENEEA. The CDR3 nucleotides read TGTGCCAGCAGCTTAGGGGGCCAGAGACCCGTAAGCGAGCAGTACTTC. Translated: CASSLGGQRPVSEQYF. The whole variable domain, filled in from reference TRBV11-3 and TRBJ2-7, reads EAGVVQSPRYKIIEKKQPVAFWCNPISGHNTLYWYLQNLGQGPELLIRYENEEAVDDSQLPKDRFSAERLKGVDSTLKIQPAELGDSAVYLCASSLGGQRPVSEQYFGPGTRLTVT.

The chain combines TRBV3-1 (or the pseudogene TRBV3-2) with TRBJ2-5; 7 bases match TRBD1. Germline assignment: CDR1 LGHDT and CDR2 YNNKEL (reference sequence). The trim removed 6 bases at V and 1 base at J, leaving 2 bases unmatched. The CDR3 consists of 13 residues. CDR3 in DNA: TGTGCCAGCAGAAGACAGGGCCAAGAGACCCAGTACTTC. This encodes CASRRQGQETQYF.

The chain couples TRBV19 to TRBJ2-2, with 15 bases aligning to TRBD2. V was clipped by 4 bases and J by 0 bases; unmatched bases: 6. The length of the CDR3 is 19 residues. The germline CDR1 and CDR2 sequences are LNHDA and SQIVND (reference sequence). The CDR3 protein is CASSRTGTSGGPNTGELFF. CDR3 bases: TGTGCCAGTAGTAGAACAGGGACTAGCGGGGGGCCGAACACCGGGGAGCTGTTTTTT.

In its sample, this clone was seen a few times. J is TRBJ2-3 and V is TRBV13, with 7 bases fitting TRBD2. The germline V gene encodes CDR1 PRHDT and CDR2 FYEKMQ (reference sequence). The J segment lost 2 bases and the V segment lost 5 bases, leaving 4 bases of the junction unmatched. CDR3 length: 14 residues. CDR3 DNA sequence: TGTGCCAGCAGCGACCGGGACTACACAGATACGCAGTATTTT. It codes for CASSDRDYTDTQYF.

This chain joins TRBV6-4 and TRBJ1-1, with D possibly being TRBD1 (6 bases). The CDR3 is 14 amino acids. Per germline, CDR1 MRHNA and CDR2 SNTAGT. Deletions cut 6 bases from V and 6 bases from J, with 17 bases between. This chain's CDR3 is CASRAQLGGPEAFF. The CDR3 bases are TGTGCCAGCAGGGCCCAGCTCGGGGGGCCTGAAGCTTTCTTT.

This CDR3 reads CASSPFSGKNTGELFF. The CDR3 bases are TGTGCCAGCAGCCCCTTTAGCGGGAAGAACACCGGGGAGCTGTTTTTT. This rearrangement joins TRBV9 to TRBJ2-2, with TRBD2 matching over 8 bases. Looked up from germline, CDR1 is SGDLS and CDR2 is YYNGEE. The V gene end was trimmed by 4 bases and the J gene end by 1 base; junction bases not matched to a gene: 6. The CDR3 length is 16 residues.

V is TRBV11-2 and J is TRBJ2-7; TRBD1 agrees at 8 bases. CDR1 and CDR2 from the germline V gene are SGHAT and FQNNGV. The length of the CDR3 is 14 residues. The trim removed 5 bases at V and 6 bases at J, leaving 9 bases unmatched. DNA for the CDR3: TGTGCCAGCAGCCGTCGGACAGGGTTCCTCGAGCAGTACTTC. Residues: CASSRRTGFLEQYF.

V gene TRBV10-3 combines with J gene TRBJ1-1; D gene unclear. Trimming removed 8 bases from V and 5 bases from J, with 12 bases in between. Germline CDR1 reads ENHRY; CDR2 reads SYGVKD. The CDR3 runs to 12 residues. CDR3 protein: CAIREEETEAFF. The CDR3 region has the DNA TGTGCCATCCGAGAGGAGGAGACTGAAGCTTTCTTT.

The rearrangement uses TRBV13 and TRBJ2-3; 8 positions match TRBD2. The germline V gene encodes CDR1 PRHDT and CDR2 FYEKMQ (reference sequence). CDR3 length: 16 residues. V dropped 0 bases and J dropped 5; count of bases not matched to a gene: 7. The CDR3, as DNA: TGTGCCAGCAGCTTAGGCCGCGGGGGGCTAGGAGATACGCAGTATTTT. Its translation is CASSLGRGGLGDTQYF. Variable domain in full (rest from reference TRBV13 and TRBJ2-3): AAGVIQSPRHLIKEKRETATLKCYPIPRHDTVYWYQQGPGQDPQFLISFYEKMQSDKGSIPDRFSAQQFSDYHSELNMSSLELGDSALYFCASSLGRGGLGDTQYFGPGTRLTVL.

The sample holds a few counts of this clone. The V gene is TRBV14, the J gene TRBJ2-5, with D possibly TRBD2 on 5 matching bases. The CDR3 runs 15 residues. V lost 0 bases, J lost 1 base, and 9 bases lay in between. Germline CDR1 is SGHDN and CDR2 is FVKESK. CDR3 amino acids: CASSQDLGAQETQYF. DNA for the CDR3: TGTGCCAGCAGCCAAGATTTGGGAGCCCAAGAGACCCAGTACTTC.

The chain employs TRBV11-3 and TRBJ1-1, with D maybe TRBD1 (6 bases). CDR3 length equals 14 residues. Per germline, CDR1 SGHNT and CDR2 YENEEA. V lost 5 bases and J lost 1, with 11 bases in between. CDR3 region: CASSPQTGNTEAFF. The CDR3 bases are TGTGCCAGCAGCCCCCAGACAGGGAACACTGAAGCTTTCTTT.

V and J are TRBV13 and TRBJ2-5, with D hard to call. Germline lookup yields CDR1 PRHDT and CDR2 FYEKMQ (reference sequence). Trimming removed 3 bases from V and 5 bases from J, with 7 bases in between. This CDR3 comprises 12 residues. The CDR3 DNA follows: TGTGCCAGCAGCTTTCTAAGTGAGACCCAGTACTTC. It is translated as CASSFLSETQYF. The full variable domain, its missing parts supplied by reference TRBV13 and TRBJ2-5, is AAGVIQSPRHLIKEKRETATLKCYPIPRHDTVYWYQQGPGQDPQFLISFYEKMQSDKGSIPDRFSAQQFSDYHSELNMSSLELGDSALYFCASSFLSETQYFGPGTRLLVL.